What follows describes a single T cell receptor (beta chain). No antigen is known for it. These data originate in a study of blood T cells in healthy people across ages. General observations from the study: No one knew whether donors had CMV, which possibly confounded expanded clonotype changes. Older age coincided with a roughly linear decline in TCR beta diversity per million T cells. Relative to aged donors, long-lived donors carried more naive CD4+ cells and displayed higher diversity.

Alongside a J-beta primer mix, a sample-barcoded 5' primer served in a second PCR lasting about 7 to 11 cycles. TCRdb analysed the 5' RACE reads with MiXCR anew, one entry per CDR3 protein. The profile shows over a million distinct CDR3 sequences, around 45% of them singletons. Donors ranged from 6 to 90 years old and were healthy Caucasians in Russia. This CDR3 is built from 15 residues. From germline, CDR1 is SSHAT and CDR2 FNYEAQ (reference sequence). Sequencing was performed on blood. This clonotype was sampled from a woman in her sixties or seventies in good health. This sequence joins TRBV7-7 and TRBJ2-4; the match to TRBD2 covers 7 bases. The J call may be incorrect, as the DNA end agrees better with TRBJ2-5. The CDR3 sequence: CASSPASGVEETQYF. CDR3 bases: TGTGCCAGCAGCCCTGCTAGCGGAGTAGAGGAGACCCAGTACTTC.